A single sample is the source of the 18 T cell receptor beta chains below, sequenced in a study of T cell changes during pregnancy in multiple sclerosis. Generated by immunoSEQ multiplex PCR, the TCRdb table keeps only in-frame clones and is missing some. Altogether 40,000 to 55,000 clones are present, 85% to 95% being singletons, with the ten largest covering 2.9%. The sample in question was CD8+ T cells from peripheral blood mononuclear cells, obtained in the second trimester of pregnancy. The receptors come from a female donor with multiple sclerosis, enrolled in a pregnancy study.

V is TRBV4-3 and J is TRBJ1-6; no firm D call. This CDR3 is 14 amino acids long. V dropped 5 bases and J dropped 4 bases, with 9 bases sitting between them. CDR1 and CDR2 from the germline V gene are LGHNA and YSLEER. The CDR3 nucleotides read TGCGCCAGCAGCTTTCGGGGTTATAATTCACCCCTCCACTTT. Protein: CASSFRGYNSPLHF.

The rearrangement uses TRBV27 and TRBJ1-1; D not resolved. CDR3 length: 15 amino acids. Germline CDR1 is MNHEY and CDR2 is SMNVEV (reference sequence). V gave up 1 base and J gave up 4 bases, with 13 bases separating them. The DNA of the CDR3 is TGTGCCAGCAGTTTATGGGGAGGTTCGAGCACTGAAGCTTTCTTT. It is translated as CASSLWGGSSTEAFF.

This clone came up a few times. The rearrangement links TRBV5-4 to TRBJ1-2, with D uncertain. The CDR3 spans 15 residues. V gave up 6 bases and J gave up 4 bases, with 19 bases separating them. The germline gives CDR1 SGHNT, CDR2 YYREEE (reference sequence). CDR3 in DNA: TGTGCCAGCATGGAGGCAGGAGAACCCTTCTATGGCTACACCTTC. Its protein product is CASMEAGEPFYGYTF. Complete variable domain (other parts from reference TRBV5-4 and TRBJ1-2): ETGVTQSPTHLIKTRGQQVTLRCSSQSGHNTVSWYQQALGQGPQFIFQYYREEENGRGNFPPRFSGLQFPNYSSELNVNALELDDSALYLCASMEAGEPFYGYTFGSGTRLTVV.

The CDR3 nucleotides read TGTGCCAGCAGCACGGGGGCCGGGACAGGGCCAGCAGATACGCAGTATTTT. As protein: CASSTGAGTGPADTQYF. The V call is TRBV7-3, the J call TRBJ2-3, with 9 bases lining up with TRBD1. After removal of 5 bases from V and 4 bases from J, the junction contained 13 bases not matched to a gene. The CDR3 is 17 residues long. Germline V gives CDR1 SGHTA, CDR2 FQGTGA.

The chain has TRBV9 and TRBJ1-2; TRBD1 is a possible D gene (6 bases). The CDR3 runs to 15 residues. Trimming cost V 0 bases and J 8 bases, with 17 bases left between them. In germline, CDR1 is SGDLS, CDR2 YYNGEE. For the CDR3, the DNA is TGTGCCAGCAGCGTAGAGGGGGAAGGGTTTTTGGGCTACACCTTC. Its protein product is CASSVEGEGFLGYTF.

The chain has TRBV6-5 and TRBJ2-1, with a possible D match to TRBD2 (7 bases). The CDR3 length is 14 residues. V gave up 0 bases and J gave up 7 bases, with 10 bases separating them. CDR1 is MNHEY and CDR2 is SVGAGI in the germline V gene. CDR3 DNA: TGTGCCAGCAGTTACTCAGGGGGAGGGAATGAGCAGTTCTTC. The encoded protein is CASSYSGGGNEQFF.

This chain links TRBV4-2 with TRBJ1-2, with unresolved D. The CDR3 loop spans 16 amino acids. Per germline, CDR1 LGHNA and CDR2 YNFKEQ. V was clipped by 0 bases and J by 0 bases, with 11 bases between them. The CDR3 is CASSQDRAGANYGYTF. The CDR3 DNA reads as TGTGCCAGCAGCCAAGATAGAGCGGGAGCTAACTATGGCTACACCTTC.

The CDR3 DNA is TGTGCCAGCAGCCCCTGGAGGGGGCAGGTAGATACGCAGTATTTT. Protein product: CASSPWRGQVDTQYF. J is TRBJ2-3 and V is TRBV11-2, with a possible D match to TRBD1 (7 bases). V lost 5 bases to trimming and J lost 5 bases, with 17 bases between them. The germline gives CDR1 SGHAT, CDR2 FQNNGV. The CDR3 sequence is 15 residues long.

This clone was counted a single time. This chain links TRBV14 with TRBJ2-7; TRBD1 agrees at 8 bases. CDR3 length: 14 residues. V lost 4 bases to trimming and J lost 6 bases; unmatched junction nucleotides: 8. Germline V CDR1 and CDR2: SGHDN, FVKESK. The CDR3 DNA sequence: TGTGCCAGCAGCCGCTCCGGGACAGGCCCCGAGCAGTACTTC. Its translation is CASSRSGTGPEQYF.

This chain uses TRBV4-1 with TRBJ1-2; D gene uncertain. CDR3 length equals 15 residues. Germline V gene sequence: CDR1 MGHRA, CDR2 YSYEKL. The germline V and J ends were trimmed by 3 bases and 4 bases, with 15 bases remaining between them. The CDR3: CASSQTTGAPYGYTF. The CDR3 nucleotides are TGCGCCAGCAGCCAGACGACCGGAGCCCCCTATGGCTACACCTTC.

The rearrangement joins TRBV7-8 to TRBJ1-4; the match to TRBD1 covers 10 bases. Per germline, CDR1 SGHVS and CDR2 FQNEAQ. This CDR3 has 16 residues. With 5 bases clipped from V and 6 bases from J, the junction kept 9 bases outside the gene matches. Here the CDR3 DNA reads TGTGCCAGCAGCGTAAAGGGACAGGGGTGGGATGAAAAACTGTTTTTT. It yields the protein CASSVKGQGWDEKLFF.

V gene TRBV7-9 combines with J gene TRBJ1-2; no clear D. Germline CDR1 reads SEHNR; CDR2 reads FQNEAQ (reference sequence). V was cut by 5 bases and J by 8 bases, with 15 bases left in between. This CDR3 spans 13 amino acids. CDR3 region: CASSAAVREGYTF. Here the CDR3 DNA reads TGTGCCAGCAGCGCCGCCGTTAGGGAGGGCTACACCTTC.

V and J are TRBV5-5 and TRBJ2-7, with D perhaps matching TRBD1 (5 bases). V shed 4 bases and J shed 0 bases, with 14 bases lying between them. CDR3 length: 15 residues. Germline V gives CDR1 SGHKS, CDR2 YYEKEE (reference sequence). The CDR3 protein is CASSGSGHSSYEQYF. In DNA form, the CDR3 reads TGTGCCAGCAGCGGGTCAGGGCACAGCTCCTACGAGCAGTACTTC.

The chain uses TRBV7-9 and TRBJ1-4; 7 bases align to TRBD1. The germline CDR1 and CDR2 sequences are SEHNR and FQNEAQ (reference sequence). There are 16 residues in the CDR3. The J segment lost 5 bases and the V segment lost 6 bases, leaving 12 bases of the junction unmatched. CDR3 nucleotide sequence: TGTGCCAGCAGTCGCCCAGGGGGGTCCTGGAATGAAAAACTGTTTTTT. Translation gives CASSRPGGSWNEKLFF.

The chain has TRBV29-1 and TRBJ1-2; D call uncertain. Germline CDR1 SQVTM, CDR2 ANQGSEA. The CDR3 runs to 15 residues. Trimming took off 0 bases at V and 3 bases at J, with 14 bases between the two ends. The CDR3 here is CSVEDRNRVDYGYTF. CDR3 DNA sequence: TGCAGCGTTGAAGATCGAAACCGAGTAGACTATGGCTACACCTTC.

The chain combines TRBV9 with TRBJ2-1, with 10 bases identical to TRBD2. Germline CDR1 is SGDLS and CDR2 is YYNGEE. The CDR3 extends over 16 amino acids. J lost 4 bases, V lost 3 bases, and 7 bases had no gene match. CDR3 loop: CASSAPSGGSYNEQFF. CDR3 nucleotide sequence: TGTGCCAGCAGCGCCCCTAGCGGGGGTTCTTACAATGAGCAGTTCTTC. Complete variable domain (other parts from reference TRBV9 and TRBJ2-1): DSGVTQTPKHLITATGQRVTLRCSPRSGDLSVYWYQQSLDQGLQFLIQYYNGEERAKGNILERFSAQQFPDLHSELNLSSLELGDSALYFCASSAPSGGSYNEQFFGPGTRLTVL.

The V gene is TRBV4-1, the J gene TRBJ1-1; 9 bases align to TRBD1. The CDR3 extends over 15 amino acids. Germline loops: CDR1 MGHRA, CDR2 YSYEKL. With 4 bases clipped from V and 4 bases from J, the junction kept 7 bases outside the gene matches. The CDR3 loop is CASSPTGGEGTEAFF. The CDR3 DNA follows: TGCGCCAGCAGCCCGACAGGGGGAGAGGGCACTGAAGCTTTCTTT.

The V call is TRBV4-3, the J call TRBJ1-1, with D unresolved. Germline V gene sequence: CDR1 LGHNA, CDR2 YSLEER. The CDR3 has 13 residues. V shed 3 bases and J shed 2 bases, with 7 bases lying between them. The CDR3 DNA reads TGCGCCAGCAGCCATAGAGCTAACACTGAAGCTTTCTTT. It translates to CASSHRANTEAFF.